These 28 T cell receptor beta chains were sequenced from one sample in a study of cytomegalovirus exposure and HLA in healthy donors (dated by TCRdb to 2016 to 2017). Libraries were prepared through the immunoSEQ multiplex PCR assay. As stored in TCRdb, this immuneACCESS dataset retains in-frame rearrangements with V and J assigned. A fraction of the clones does not appear; measured against another copy, unresolved V genes explain less than half of the discrepancy, and the remainder lacks a known reason. Across this sample there are 66,000 or so clones, with 97% seen only once. Under 2% of the sample lies in the top ten. The specimen sequenced was PBMCs. Receptor source: a young woman in good health and CMV-seropositive.

The chain is built from TRBV7-9 and TRBJ1-4; 7 bases match TRBD1. CDR1 is SEHNR, CDR2 FQNEAQ, per germline (reference sequence). V lost 5 bases, J lost 3 bases, and 6 bases stayed unmatched. This CDR3 spans 15 amino acids. CDR3 amino acids: CASSKPTGSNEKLFF. For the CDR3, the DNA is TGTGCCAGCAGCAAACCGACAGGGTCTAATGAAAAACTGTTTTTT. Complete variable domain (other parts from reference TRBV7-9 and TRBJ1-4): DTGVSQNPRHKITKRGQNVTFRCDPISEHNRLYWYRQTLGQGPEFLTYFQNEAQLEKSRLLSDRFSAERPKGSFSTLEIQRTEQGDSAMYLCASSKPTGSNEKLFFGSGTQLSVL.

The chain has TRBV28 and TRBJ2-7; 7 bases agree with TRBD2. Germline assignment: CDR1 MDHEN and CDR2 SYDVKM. The CDR3 consists of 12 residues. J lost 0 bases, V lost 8 bases, and 1 base had no gene match. The DNA of the CDR3 is TGTGCCAGCGGGAGGGACTCCTACGAGCAGTACTTC. It yields the protein CASGRDSYEQYF.

This clone was recorded once. The V and J genes are TRBV7-9 and TRBJ2-7; weak D call: TRBD1 (5 bases). The CDR3 runs 13 residues. CDR1 and CDR2 from the germline V gene are SEHNR and FQNEAQ (reference sequence). Trimming cost V 4 bases and J 6 bases, with 13 bases left between them. The CDR3 nucleotides are TGTGCCAGCAGCTCTCCTCAGGGCCCCGAGCAGTACTTC. Encoded protein: CASSSPQGPEQYF.

The chain uses TRBV19 and TRBJ1-2; the match to TRBD1 covers 7 bases. Germline V gene sequence: CDR1 LNHDA, CDR2 SQIVND (reference sequence). This CDR3 spans 13 amino acids. J gave up 4 bases and V 3 bases, and 2 bases lay outside the gene matches. CDR3 loop: CASSIGQVYGYTF. The CDR3 DNA reads TGTGCCAGTAGTATTGGACAGGTCTATGGCTACACCTTC.

The J gene is TRBJ1-6, the V gene TRBV2; the D is unclear. With 8 bases removed from V and 7 bases from J, the gap between germline ends came to 9 bases. Germline assignment: CDR1 SNHLY and CDR2 FYNNEI. The CDR3 covers 12 residues. CDR3 amino acids: CASDPGNSPLHF. CDR3 sequence (DNA): TGTGCCAGCGATCCGGGGAATTCACCCCTCCACTTT.

The chain carries TRBV15 and TRBJ2-3; TRBD2 matches 10 bases. Trimming cost V 3 bases and J 2 bases; bases outside gene matches: 2. Germline CDR1 LNHNV, CDR2 YYDKDF (reference sequence). The CDR3 extends over 15 amino acids. The CDR3 protein is CATSRSGRATDTQYF. CDR3 in DNA: TGTGCCACCAGCAGGAGCGGGAGGGCCACAGATACGCAGTATTTT.

This chain connects TRBV7-3 to TRBJ2-7; 13 nucleotides align to TRBD2. The CDR3 length is 15 residues. Looked up from germline, CDR1 is SGHTA and CDR2 is FQGTGA. J lost 4 bases, V lost 4 bases, and 4 bases had no gene match. In nucleotides, the CDR3 is TGTGCCAGCAGCTCGGGGACTAGCGGGATGTACGAGCAGTACTTC. Residues: CASSSGTSGMYEQYF. Based on the CDR3 plus reference TRBV7-3 and TRBJ2-7, the full variable domain is GAGVSQTPSNKVTEKGKYVELRCDPISGHTALYWYRQSLGQGPEFLIYFQGTGAADDSGLPNDRFFAVRPEGSVSTLKIQRTERGDSAVYLCASSSGTSGMYEQYFGPGTRLTVT.

The rearrangement uses TRBV9 and TRBJ2-5; 12 bases fit TRBD2. V shed 0 bases, J shed 5 bases, and the junction held 11 bases outside the gene matches. CDR3 length equals 18 residues. CDR1 is SGDLS, CDR2 YYNGEE, per germline. The CDR3 DNA is TGTGCCAGCAGCGTAGAGGGTCTAGCGGGAGGGCTTGGGGAGACCCAGTACTTC. This sequence encodes CASSVEGLAGGLGETQYF.

The chain couples TRBV19 to TRBJ1-5, with TRBD1 matching 10 bases. The germline V gene has CDR1 LNHDA and CDR2 SQIVND (reference sequence). This CDR3 has 16 residues. After removal of 2 bases from V and 6 bases from J, the junction contained 7 bases not matched to a gene. The CDR3 region is CASSIWTGGPVQPQHF. Here the CDR3 DNA reads TGTGCCAGTAGTATATGGACAGGGGGACCGGTTCAGCCCCAGCATTTT.

This sequence joins TRBV19 and TRBJ1-2, with 8 bases aligning to TRBD1. The V gene's germline CDR1 is LNHDA and CDR2 SQIVND (reference sequence). V lost 2 bases, J lost 0 bases, and 11 bases stayed unmatched. This CDR3 comprises 18 residues. The DNA for the CDR3 is TGTGCCAGTAGTATATCTGGCGCAGGGGGCTTAGCTAACTATGGCTACACCTTC. Protein product: CASSISGAGGLANYGYTF.

This clone was recorded only once. The J gene is TRBJ2-7, the V gene TRBV11-1; D perhaps matches TRBD1 (7 bases). The CDR3 length is 14 residues. Germline-derived CDR1 and CDR2 are SGHAT and FQDESV (reference sequence). V gave up 5 bases and J gave up 4 bases, with 15 bases separating them. Here the CDR3 reads CASSPDREAYEQYF. DNA for the CDR3: TGTGCCAGCAGCCCCGACAGGGAGGCGTACGAGCAGTACTTC.

This clone has a single count. This chain joins TRBV9 and TRBJ2-5, with 10 bases fitting TRBD1. Per germline, CDR1 SGDLS and CDR2 YYNGEE. The V and J ends lost 2 bases and 5 bases, in that order; junction bases with no gene match: 6. The CDR3 is 15 residues long. The CDR3 DNA is TGTGCCAGCAGCGTCGGGACAGGGGACAAGGAGACCCAGTACTTC. Its protein product is CASSVGTGDKETQYF.

The V gene is TRBV6-4, the J gene TRBJ2-3; 7 nucleotides line up with TRBD2. Germline V gene data show CDR1 as MRHNA and CDR2 as SNTAGT. This CDR3 has 15 amino acids. V gave up 1 base and J gave up 1 base; unmatched junction bases: 2. Here the CDR3 DNA reads TGTGCCAGCAGTGACTTCGCGGGGGGCACAGATACGCAGTATTTT. Protein product: CASSDFAGGTDTQYF.

The chain recombines TRBV28 with TRBJ2-6; 9 bases are a match to TRBD1. The CDR3 contains 15 residues. The germline V gene has CDR1 MDHEN and CDR2 SYDVKM. Losses at the gene ends were 3 bases for V and 12 bases for J; bases not matched to a gene: 9. The CDR3 DNA is TGTGCCAGCAGTTTCAGGGGACAGGGCCTCACCGTCCTGACTTTC. This translates into CASSFRGQGLTVLTF.

This chain connects TRBV6-5 to TRBJ2-2; 9 bases map to TRBD1. Germline loops: CDR1 MNHEY, CDR2 SVGAGI. The CDR3 covers 15 residues. V was pared by 5 bases and J by 9 bases, with 10 bases of the junction left unmatched. CDR3 sequence reads: CASSKLQGASWELFF. DNA for the CDR3: TGTGCCAGCAGTAAATTACAGGGGGCGTCCTGGGAGCTGTTTTTT.

V gene TRBV7-2 combines with J gene TRBJ2-7; D gene ambiguous. The germline V and J ends were trimmed by 2 bases and 6 bases, with 5 bases remaining between them. The CDR3 has 11 amino acids. CDR1 is SGHTA, CDR2 FQGNSA, per germline. The CDR3 coding sequence is TGTGCCAGCAGCTTACCCGGCGAGCAGTACTTC. Translation gives CASSLPGEQYF.

The chain employs TRBV27 and TRBJ2-5; D is uncertain. The CDR3 loop spans 12 amino acids. V lost 8 bases, J lost 5 bases, and 12 bases lay in between. CDR1 and CDR2 from the germline V gene are MNHEY and SMNVEV (reference sequence). The CDR3 sequence: CASQGPGETQYF. The CDR3 DNA follows: TGTGCCAGCCAAGGCCCCGGGGAGACCCAGTACTTC.

V is TRBV7-9 and J is TRBJ1-1, with D perhaps matching TRBD1 (6 bases). Germline-derived CDR1 and CDR2 are SEHNR and FQNEAQ (reference sequence). The CDR3 loop spans 17 amino acids. V shed 5 bases and J shed 4 bases, with 23 bases lying between them. The CDR3 protein is CASSLRDTHLRSTEAFF. The CDR3 bases are TGTGCCAGCAGCCTCCGGGACACCCACCTTAGGAGCACTGAAGCTTTCTTT. Filled out from reference TRBV7-9 and TRBJ1-1, the complete variable domain reads DTGVSQNPRHKITKRGQNVTFRCDPISEHNRLYWYRQTLGQGPEFLTYFQNEAQLEKSRLLSDRFSAERPKGSFSTLEIQRTEQGDSAMYLCASSLRDTHLRSTEAFFGQGTRLTVV.

The table lists this clone with a few counts. The genes are TRBV6-4 and TRBJ2-1; D possibly corresponds to TRBD2 (5 bases). CDR1 is MRHNA and CDR2 is SNTAGT in the germline V gene. The CDR3 spans 14 residues. Trimming took off 2 bases at V and 8 bases at J, with 13 bases between the two ends. The CDR3: CASSDGIGSDEQFF. As DNA, the CDR3 is TGTGCCAGCAGTGACGGTATAGGGAGCGATGAGCAGTTCTTC.

This rearrangement joins TRBV15 to TRBJ1-4; D uncertain. This CDR3 spans 23 amino acids. Germline V gene lookup returns CDR1 LNHNV and CDR2 YYDKDF (reference sequence). The V and J ends lost 1 base and 2 bases respectively, with 32 bases between them. CDR3 sequence: CATSRAASHQWSVKTLTNEKLFF. CDR3 DNA: TGTGCCACCAGCAGAGCCGCGTCACACCAATGGAGCGTAAAAACTCTTACTAATGAAAAACTGTTTTTT.

CDR3 sequence reads: CASSLATGPGLAGVKDTQYF. The CDR3 bases are TGCGCCAGCAGCCTAGCGACAGGGCCGGGACTAGCGGGAGTTAAGGATACGCAGTATTTT. The chain carries TRBV23-1 and TRBJ2-3; 14 bases fit TRBD2. TRBV23-1 is sorted into the ORF group, with uncertain function. J lost 6 bases, V lost 6 bases, and 20 bases had no gene match. This CDR3 is built from 20 residues.

This sequence joins TRBV5-1 and TRBJ2-4; 10 bases align to TRBD1. Trimming removed 5 bases from V and 8 bases from J; junction bases left unmatched: 4. The CDR3 length is 13 residues. Germline V gene data show CDR1 as SGHRS and CDR2 as YFSETQ. The chain's CDR3 is CASSRDRGDIQYF. The CDR3 region has the DNA TGCGCCAGCAGTAGGGACAGGGGAGACATTCAGTACTTC.

The V call is TRBV6-5, the J call TRBJ2-3; 8 bases are shared with TRBD2. Germline V gene lookup returns CDR1 MNHEY and CDR2 SVGAGI. The CDR3 sequence is 14 residues long. Trimming cost V 6 bases and J 8 bases; bases outside gene matches: 10. CDR3 in amino acids: CASRGSGARLTQYF. DNA of the CDR3: TGTGCCAGCAGGGGTAGCGGGGCCCGGCTTACGCAGTATTTT.

The V and J genes are TRBV2 and TRBJ2-1, with 7 bases lining up with TRBD2. The V gene's germline CDR1 is SNHLY and CDR2 FYNNEI. The CDR3 spans 17 residues. The V and J ends lost 0 bases and 4 bases, in that order; junction bases with no gene match: 9. This chain's CDR3 is CASSEARPPGGYNEQFF. The CDR3 DNA reads as TGTGCCAGCAGTGAAGCGCGACCCCCCGGGGGGTACAATGAGCAGTTCTTC.

J is TRBJ2-2 and V is TRBV5-5; TRBD1 matches 8 bases. This CDR3 has 16 amino acids. The trim removed 2 bases at V and 3 bases at J, leaving 6 bases unmatched. The germline CDR1 and CDR2 sequences are SGHKS and YYEKEE (reference sequence). The CDR3 reads CASSFGTGGYTGELFF. CDR3 sequence (DNA): TGTGCCAGCAGCTTTGGTACAGGGGGATACACCGGGGAGCTGTTTTTT.

The rearrangement joins TRBV29-1 to TRBJ2-2; weak D call: TRBD1 (5 bases). The V and J ends lost 7 bases and 0 bases respectively, with 15 bases between them. Germline-derived CDR1 and CDR2 are SQVTM and ANQGSEA. This CDR3 comprises 15 residues. The chain's CDR3 is CSGGPDGSNTGELFF. CDR3 in DNA: TGCAGCGGGGGCCCGGACGGGTCGAACACCGGGGAGCTGTTTTTT.

The chain couples TRBV28 to TRBJ2-2, with 7 bases identical to TRBD1. V dropped 3 bases and J dropped 8; count of bases not matched to a gene: 6. The V gene's germline CDR1 is MDHEN and CDR2 SYDVKM. The CDR3 consists of 14 residues. The CDR3 DNA is TGTGCCAGCAGTTTCCTGACAGGGACGGGGGAGCTGTTTTTT. The encoded protein is CASSFLTGTGELFF. The full variable domain, rest sourced from reference TRBV28 and TRBJ2-2, is DVKVTQSSRYLVKRTGEKVFLECVQDMDHENMFWYRQDPGLGLRLIYFSYDVKMKEKGDIPEGYSVSREKKERFSLILESASTNQTSMYLCASSFLTGTGELFFGEGSRLTVL.

This chain joins TRBV19 and TRBJ2-2, with 10 bases matching TRBD1. Germline V gene data show CDR1 as LNHDA and CDR2 as SQIVND (reference sequence). V lost 5 bases and J lost 1; bases outside the gene matches: 7. The CDR3 has 17 amino acids. In DNA, the CDR3 is TGTGCCAGTAGTGTGGACAGGGGGGGGATGAACACCGGGGAGCTGTTTTTT. Its translation is CASSVDRGGMNTGELFF. Filled out from reference TRBV19 and TRBJ2-2, the complete variable domain reads DGGITQSPKYLFRKEGQNVTLSCEQNLNHDAMYWYRQDPGQGLRLIYYSQIVNDFQKGDIAEGYSVSREKKESFPLTVTSAQKNPTAFYLCASSVDRGGMNTGELFFGEGSRLTVL.